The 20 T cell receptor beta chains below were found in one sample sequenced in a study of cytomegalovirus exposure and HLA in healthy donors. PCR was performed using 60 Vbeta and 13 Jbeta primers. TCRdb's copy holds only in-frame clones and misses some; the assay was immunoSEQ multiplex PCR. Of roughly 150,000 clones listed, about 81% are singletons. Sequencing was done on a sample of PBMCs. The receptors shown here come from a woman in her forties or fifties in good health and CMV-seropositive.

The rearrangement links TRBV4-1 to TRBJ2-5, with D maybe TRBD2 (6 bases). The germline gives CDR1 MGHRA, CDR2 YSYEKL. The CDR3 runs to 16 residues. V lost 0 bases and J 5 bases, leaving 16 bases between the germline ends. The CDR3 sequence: CASSQEKAGWSETQYF. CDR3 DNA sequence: TGCGCCAGCAGCCAAGAAAAGGCGGGGTGGAGTGAGACCCAGTACTTC.

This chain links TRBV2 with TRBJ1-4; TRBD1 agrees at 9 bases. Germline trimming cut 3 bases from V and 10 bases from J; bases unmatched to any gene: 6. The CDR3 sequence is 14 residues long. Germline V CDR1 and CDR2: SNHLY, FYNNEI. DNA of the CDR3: TGTGCCAGCAGTGACGACAGGGGGTTTGGAAAACTGTTTTTT. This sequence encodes CASSDDRGFGKLFF.

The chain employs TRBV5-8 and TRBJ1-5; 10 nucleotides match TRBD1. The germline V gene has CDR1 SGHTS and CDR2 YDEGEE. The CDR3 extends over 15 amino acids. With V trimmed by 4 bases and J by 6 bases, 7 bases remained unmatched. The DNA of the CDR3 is TGTGCCAGCAGCGTACCGGGACAGGGGACTCAGCCCCAGCATTTT. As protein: CASSVPGQGTQPQHF.

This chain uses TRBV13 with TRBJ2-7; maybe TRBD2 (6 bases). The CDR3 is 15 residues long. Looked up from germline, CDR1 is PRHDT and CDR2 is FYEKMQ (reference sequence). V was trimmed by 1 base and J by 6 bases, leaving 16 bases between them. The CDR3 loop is CASSLEWQSGGEQYF. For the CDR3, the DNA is TGTGCCAGCAGCTTAGAATGGCAGTCCGGGGGCGAGCAGTACTTC.

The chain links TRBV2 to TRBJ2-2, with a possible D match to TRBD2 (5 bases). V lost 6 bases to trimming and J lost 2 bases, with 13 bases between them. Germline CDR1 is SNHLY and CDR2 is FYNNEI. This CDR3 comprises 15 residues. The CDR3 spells CASRRYGDNTGELFF. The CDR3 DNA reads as TGTGCCAGCAGGAGGTACGGGGATAACACCGGGGAGCTGTTTTTT.

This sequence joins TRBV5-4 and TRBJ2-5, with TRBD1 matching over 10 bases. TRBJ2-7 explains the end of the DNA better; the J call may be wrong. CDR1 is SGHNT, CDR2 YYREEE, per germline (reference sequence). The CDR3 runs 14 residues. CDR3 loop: CASSLGQGAYEQYF. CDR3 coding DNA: TGTGCCAGCAGCTTAGGACAGGGGGCCTACGAGCAGTACTTC.

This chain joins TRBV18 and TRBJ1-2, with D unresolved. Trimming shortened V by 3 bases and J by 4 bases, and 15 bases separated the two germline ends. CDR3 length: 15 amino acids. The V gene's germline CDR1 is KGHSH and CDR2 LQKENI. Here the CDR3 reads CASSPASAPTYGYTF. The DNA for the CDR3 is TGTGCCAGCTCACCTGCGTCCGCGCCTACCTATGGCTACACCTTC.

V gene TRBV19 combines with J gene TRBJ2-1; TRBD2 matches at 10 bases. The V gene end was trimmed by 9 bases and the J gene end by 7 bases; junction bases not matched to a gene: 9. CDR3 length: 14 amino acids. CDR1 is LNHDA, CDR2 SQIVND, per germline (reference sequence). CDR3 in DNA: TGTGCCAGCCTTCAGCGGGGGGGCACGAATGAGCAGTTCTTC. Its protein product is CASLQRGGTNEQFF.

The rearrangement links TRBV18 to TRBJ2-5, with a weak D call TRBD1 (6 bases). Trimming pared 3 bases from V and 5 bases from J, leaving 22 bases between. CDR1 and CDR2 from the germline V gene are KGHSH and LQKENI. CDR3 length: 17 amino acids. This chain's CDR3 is CASSPWTAQGFSETQYF. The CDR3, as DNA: TGTGCCAGCTCACCTTGGACAGCGCAAGGTTTTTCCGAGACCCAGTACTTC.

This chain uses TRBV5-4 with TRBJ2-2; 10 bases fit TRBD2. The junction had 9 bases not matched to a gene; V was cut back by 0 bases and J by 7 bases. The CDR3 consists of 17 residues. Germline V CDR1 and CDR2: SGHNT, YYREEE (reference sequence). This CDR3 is CASSLVVTSGSLGELFF. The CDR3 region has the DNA TGTGCCAGCAGCTTGGTAGTGACTAGCGGGTCACTCGGGGAGCTGTTTTTT.

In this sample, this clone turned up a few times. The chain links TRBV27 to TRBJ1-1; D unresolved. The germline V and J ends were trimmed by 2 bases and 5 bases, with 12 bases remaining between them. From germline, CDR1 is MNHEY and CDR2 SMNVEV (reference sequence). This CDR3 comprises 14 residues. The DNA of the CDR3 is TGTGCCAGCAGTTTAGGATGGGGAGGTACTGAAGCTTTCTTT. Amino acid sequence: CASSLGWGGTEAFF.

The CDR3 DNA sequence: TGTGCCAGCAGCCAAGTCGGCAAGAGACCCGAGGACTCTGGCTACACCTTC. This gives the protein CASSQVGKRPEDSGYTF. This chain uses TRBV4-2 with TRBJ1-2; D gene ambiguous. CDR3 length: 17 amino acids. V was shortened by 1 base and J by 7 bases, with 22 bases between the two germline ends. Germline loops: CDR1 LGHNA, CDR2 YNFKEQ.

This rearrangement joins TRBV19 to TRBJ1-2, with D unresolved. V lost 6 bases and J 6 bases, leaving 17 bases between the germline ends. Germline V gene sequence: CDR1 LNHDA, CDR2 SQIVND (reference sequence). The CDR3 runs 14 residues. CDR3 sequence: CASRFGEIGNGYTF. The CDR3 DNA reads TGTGCCAGTAGGTTCGGGGAAATTGGGAATGGCTACACCTTC.

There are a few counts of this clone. Here the CDR3 reads CASSSWASGEETQYF. The DNA of the CDR3 is TGTGCCAGCAGTTCGTGGGCGAGCGGGGAAGAGACCCAGTACTTC. This chain links TRBV27 with TRBJ2-5; TRBD2 matches 7 bases. J was trimmed by 3 bases and V by 4 bases; bases with no gene match: 8. From germline, CDR1 is MNHEY and CDR2 SMNVEV (reference sequence). There are 15 residues in the CDR3.

The CDR3 coding sequence is TGTGCCAGCAGCGTCGACTACAGTAATTCACCCCTCCACTTT. Translated: CASSVDYSNSPLHF. V usage is TRBV28 and J usage is TRBJ1-6; D is unresolved. Germline CDR1 reads MDHEN; CDR2 reads SYDVKM. The length of the CDR3 is 14 residues. V was trimmed by 6 bases and J by 6 bases, leaving 12 bases between them.

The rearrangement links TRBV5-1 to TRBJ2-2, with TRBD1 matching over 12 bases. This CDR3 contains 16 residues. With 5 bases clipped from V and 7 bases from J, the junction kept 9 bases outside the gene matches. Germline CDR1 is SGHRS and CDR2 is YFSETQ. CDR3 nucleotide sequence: TGCGCCAGCAGGCAAGGGACAGGGGGCGTTGGCGGGGAGCTGTTTTTT. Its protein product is CASRQGTGGVGGELFF.

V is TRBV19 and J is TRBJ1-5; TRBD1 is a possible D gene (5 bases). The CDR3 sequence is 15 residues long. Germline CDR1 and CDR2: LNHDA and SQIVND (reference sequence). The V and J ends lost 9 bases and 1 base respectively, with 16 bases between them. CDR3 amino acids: CASGGGNRSNQPQHF. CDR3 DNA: TGTGCCAGCGGGGGGGGGAACAGAAGCAATCAGCCCCAGCATTTT. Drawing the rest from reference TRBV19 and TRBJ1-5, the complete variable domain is DGGITQSPKYLFRKEGQNVTLSCEQNLNHDAMYWYRQDPGQGLRLIYYSQIVNDFQKGDIAEGYSVSREKKESFPLTVTSAQKNPTAFYLCASGGGNRSNQPQHFGDGTRLSIL.

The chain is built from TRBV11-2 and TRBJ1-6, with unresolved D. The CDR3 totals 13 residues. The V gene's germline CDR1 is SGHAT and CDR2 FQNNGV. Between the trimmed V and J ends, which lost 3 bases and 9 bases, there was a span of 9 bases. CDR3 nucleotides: TGTGCCAGCAGCTTCGGGTTCGGTTCACCCCTCCACTTT. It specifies CASSFGFGSPLHF.

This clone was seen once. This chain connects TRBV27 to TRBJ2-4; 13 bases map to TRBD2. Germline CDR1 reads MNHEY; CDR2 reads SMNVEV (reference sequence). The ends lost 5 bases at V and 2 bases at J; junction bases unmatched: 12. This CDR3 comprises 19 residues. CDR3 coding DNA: TGTGCCAGCAGTCCAACTAGCGGGGGGGCCCAGGGTTCCAAAAACATTCAGTACTTC. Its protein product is CASSPTSGGAQGSKNIQYF.

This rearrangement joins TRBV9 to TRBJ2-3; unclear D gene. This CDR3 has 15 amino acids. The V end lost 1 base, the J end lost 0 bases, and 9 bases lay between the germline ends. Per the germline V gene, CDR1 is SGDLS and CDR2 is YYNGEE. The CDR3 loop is CASSVLFVSTDTQYF. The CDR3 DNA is TGTGCCAGCAGCGTACTCTTCGTTAGCACAGATACGCAGTATTTT.